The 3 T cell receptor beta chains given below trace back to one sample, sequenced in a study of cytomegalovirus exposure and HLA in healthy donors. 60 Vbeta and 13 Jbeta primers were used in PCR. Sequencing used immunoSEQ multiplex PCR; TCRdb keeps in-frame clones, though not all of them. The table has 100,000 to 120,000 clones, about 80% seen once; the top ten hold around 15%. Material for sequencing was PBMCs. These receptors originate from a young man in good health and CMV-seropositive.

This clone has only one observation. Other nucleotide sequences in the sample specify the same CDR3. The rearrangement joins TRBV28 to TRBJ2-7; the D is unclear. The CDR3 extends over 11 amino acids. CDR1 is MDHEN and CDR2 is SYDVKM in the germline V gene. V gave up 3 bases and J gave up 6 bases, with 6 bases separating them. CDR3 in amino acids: CASSLSREQYF. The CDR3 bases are TGTGCCAGCAGTTTGAGTCGCGAGCAGTACTTC.

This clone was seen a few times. In DNA, the CDR3 is TGTGCCAGCAGCTTAGATGGGGACTTTACCACCGAGCAGTACTTC. Its protein is CASSLDGDFTTEQYF. The gene calls are TRBV7-9 and TRBJ2-7; D might be TRBD2 (6 bases). CDR3 length equals 15 residues. Trimming shortened V by 1 base and J by 6 bases, and 16 bases separated the two germline ends. Germline V gene sequence: CDR1 SEHNR, CDR2 FQNEAQ (reference sequence). Combining the CDR3 with reference TRBV7-9 and TRBJ2-7 gives the whole variable domain DTGVSQNPRHKITKRGQNVTFRCDPISEHNRLYWYRQTLGQGPEFLTYFQNEAQLEKSRLLSDRFSAERPKGSFSTLEIQRTEQGDSAMYLCASSLDGDFTTEQYFGPGTRLTVT.

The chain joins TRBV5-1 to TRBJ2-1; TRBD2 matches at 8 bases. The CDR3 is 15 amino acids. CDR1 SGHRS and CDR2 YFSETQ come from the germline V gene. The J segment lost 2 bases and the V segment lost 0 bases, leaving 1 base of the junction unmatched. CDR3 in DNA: TGCGCCAGCAGCTTGGCCGGGGGGGCCTACAATGAGCAGTTCTTC. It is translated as CASSLAGGAYNEQFF.